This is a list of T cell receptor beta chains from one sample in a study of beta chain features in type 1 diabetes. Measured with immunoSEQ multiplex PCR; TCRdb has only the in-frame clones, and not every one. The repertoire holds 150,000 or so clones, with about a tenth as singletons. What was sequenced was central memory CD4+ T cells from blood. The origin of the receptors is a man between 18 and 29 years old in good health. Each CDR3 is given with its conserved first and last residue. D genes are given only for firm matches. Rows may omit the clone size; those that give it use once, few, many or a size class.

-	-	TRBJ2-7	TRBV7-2	TGTGCCAGCAGCTTAGTCACCTACGAGCAGTACTTC	CASSLVTYEQYF
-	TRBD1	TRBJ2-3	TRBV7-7	TGTGCCAGCAGCTTAGGGACAGGACACACAGATACGCAGTATTTT	CASSLGTGHTDTQYF
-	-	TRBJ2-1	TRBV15	TGTGCCACCAGCTTAACTAGCTCGGGGAATGAGCAGTTCTTC	CATSLTSSGNEQFF
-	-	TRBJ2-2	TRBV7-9	TGTGCCAGCAGCTCGGACATTGGGGACACCGGGGAGCTGTTTTTT	CASSSDIGDTGELFF
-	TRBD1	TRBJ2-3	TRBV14	TGTGCCAGCAGCCGTCCCGGGACAGGCACAGATACGCAGTATTTT	CASSRPGTGTDTQYF
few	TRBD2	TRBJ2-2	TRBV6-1	TGTGCCAGCAGGGAAACCGGGACTAGCGGGGGGGCCGGGGAGCTGTTTTTT	CASRETGTSGGAGELFF
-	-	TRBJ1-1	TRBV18	TGTGCCAGCTCGAGGGATATGAACACTGAAGCTTTCTTT	CASSRDMNTEAFF
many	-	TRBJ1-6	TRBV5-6	TGTGCCAGCAGCTTGTTTCCGGGAATTGGTTCACCCCTCCACTTT	CASSLFPGIGSPLHF
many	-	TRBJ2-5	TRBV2	TGTGCCAGCAGTGCCGAGGGTAGGGCGTTGGGAGAGACCCAGTACTTC	CASSAEGRALGETQYF
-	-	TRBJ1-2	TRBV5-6	TGTGCCAGCAGCTTGGAGCAGGGGAAGGGCTACACCTTC	CASSLEQGKGYTF
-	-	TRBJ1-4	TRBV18	TGTGCCAGCTCACCAAACAGTGGTAATGAAAAACTGTTTTTT	CASSPNSGNEKLFF
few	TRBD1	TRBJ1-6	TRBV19	TGTGCCAGCTGGGACAGTTTCTCCTATAATTCACCCCTCCACTTT	CASWDSFSYNSPLHF
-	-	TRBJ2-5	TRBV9	TGTGCCAGCAGCGTAGCTGCTTTAGATCAAGAGACCCAGTACTTC	CASSVAALDQETQYF